What follows are 32 T cell receptor beta chains derived from one specimen sequenced in a study of OX40 agonist ivuxolimab in advanced cancers. Measured with immunoSEQ multiplex PCR; TCRdb has only the in-frame clones, and not every one. The sample records about 84,000 clones, 89% being singletons. The sample here was CD4+ or CD8+ T cells sorted from blood, taken in a trial of the OX40 agonist ivuxolimab. The receptors originated from an adult with an advanced solid tumor such as melanoma, head and neck, liver or kidney cancer.

This clone was observed a handful of times. The chain couples TRBV27 to TRBJ2-7, with 9 bases identical to TRBD1. The germline CDR1 and CDR2 sequences are MNHEY and SMNVEV (reference sequence). This CDR3 region has 15 residues. V lost 6 bases and J lost 1; bases outside the gene matches: 7. The CDR3 region has the DNA TGTGCCAGCAGGGAACAGGGGGCCGGGTCCTACGAGCAGTACGTC. As protein: CASREQGAGSYEQYV.

This chain links TRBV27 with TRBJ2-7; D gene unclear. Trimming cost V 6 bases and J 2 bases, with 14 bases left between them. CDR3 size: 14 residues. CDR1 is MNHEY, CDR2 SMNVEV, per germline (reference sequence). The CDR3 region is CASSRNGSPYEQYF. The CDR3 nucleotides read TGTGCCAGCAGCCGAAACGGGTCCCCCTACGAGCAGTACTTC.

The chain is built from TRBV28 and TRBJ2-5; TRBD1 matches 8 bases. The CDR3 is made up of 15 amino acids. Per germline, CDR1 MDHEN and CDR2 SYDVKM. V lost 5 bases and J lost 5; bases outside the gene matches: 10. The CDR3: CASSKGTGIDETQYF. The CDR3 nucleotides read TGTGCCAGCAGTAAAGGGACAGGAATAGACGAGACCCAGTACTTC.

This clone came up once. This sequence joins TRBV5-1 and TRBJ1-2; a weak D match, TRBD1 (5 bases). V lost 6 bases and J lost 0, with 12 bases in between. This CDR3 comprises 14 residues. Germline-derived CDR1 and CDR2 are SGHRS and YFSETQ. The CDR3 region is CASNLQGSNYGYTF. CDR3 sequence (DNA): TGCGCCAGCAACCTTCAGGGATCTAACTATGGCTACACCTTC.

The chain couples TRBV27 to TRBJ2-1; TRBD1 aligns across 7 bases. Trimming took 0 bases from V and 4 from J; bases not matched to a gene: 9. The CDR3 is made up of 17 amino acids. Germline V gene lookup returns CDR1 MNHEY and CDR2 SMNVEV (reference sequence). CDR3 amino acids: CASSLSYLGRGYNEQFF. CDR3 in DNA: TGTGCCAGCAGTTTATCGTACTTGGGCAGGGGGTACAATGAGCAGTTCTTC.

The chain couples TRBV18 to TRBJ1-6; D perhaps matches TRBD1 (6 bases). CDR3 length: 16 amino acids. Germline V gives CDR1 KGHSH, CDR2 LQKENI. V lost 6 bases to trimming and J lost 5 bases, with 17 bases between them. The CDR3 region has the DNA TGTGCCAGCTCTACAGGGCTCGTAACGAATAATTCACCCCTCCACTTT. Translated: CASSTGLVTNNSPLHF. The whole variable domain, remainder taken from reference TRBV18 and TRBJ1-6, is NAGVMQNPRHLVRRRGQEARLRCSPMKGHSHVYWYRQLPEEGLKFMVYLQKENIIDESGMPKERFSAEFPKEGPSILRIQQVVRGDSAAYFCASSTGLVTNNSPLHFGNGTRLTVT.

A remark on this clone: Other nucleotide sequences from this sample produce the same CDR3. The V and J genes are TRBV7-2 and TRBJ1-5; no clear D gene. Trimming left V 1 base short and J 2 bases short, with 6 bases between. Germline V lookup: CDR1 SGHTA, CDR2 FQGNSA. This CDR3 has 14 amino acids. In DNA form, the CDR3 reads TGTGCCAGCAGCTTAGGGGTCGGCAATCAGCCCCAGCATTTT. This sequence encodes CASSLGVGNQPQHF. Drawing the rest from reference TRBV7-2 and TRBJ1-5, the complete variable domain is GAGVSQSPSNKVTEKGKDVELRCDPISGHTALYWYRQSLGQGLEFLIYFQGNSAPDKSGLPSDRFSAERTGGSVSTLTIQRTQQEDSAVYLCASSLGVGNQPQHFGDGTRLSIL.

This chain joins TRBV9 and TRBJ2-3; no clear D. The ends were cut back, 0 bases at V and 0 bases at J, with 5 bases in the middle. The CDR3 is 14 amino acids. CDR1 is SGDLS and CDR2 is YYNGEE in the germline V gene. CDR3 DNA sequence: TGTGCCAGCAGCGTAGGGGTTAGCACAGATACGCAGTATTTT. Encoded protein: CASSVGVSTDTQYF. Combining the CDR3 with reference TRBV9 and TRBJ2-3 gives the whole variable domain DSGVTQTPKHLITATGQRVTLRCSPRSGDLSVYWYQQSLDQGLQFLIQYYNGEERAKGNILERFSAQQFPDLHSELNLSSLELGDSALYFCASSVGVSTDTQYFGPGTRLTVL.

The rearrangement uses TRBV5-4 and TRBJ2-2; 8 nucleotides agree with TRBD2. From germline, CDR1 is SGHNT and CDR2 YYREEE (reference sequence). This CDR3 is built from 15 residues. The junction had 2 bases not matched to a gene; V was cut back by 2 bases and J by 2 bases. The DNA of the CDR3 is TGTGCCAGCAGCTTTAGCGGGGCAAACACCGGGGAGCTGTTTTTT. It translates to CASSFSGANTGELFF.

V is TRBV19 and J is TRBJ1-1, with 7 nucleotides matching TRBD1. Germline-derived CDR1 and CDR2 are LNHDA and SQIVND (reference sequence). V was clipped by 6 bases and J by 0 bases; unmatched bases: 7. This CDR3 comprises 15 residues. In DNA, the CDR3 is TGTGCCAGTAGCCCCAAGGGACAGCTGAACACTGAAGCTTTCTTT. Translation: CASSPKGQLNTEAFF.

The chain uses TRBV6-5 and TRBJ1-1, with D possibly TRBD1 on 5 matching bases. The germline V gene encodes CDR1 MNHEY and CDR2 SVGAGI. The CDR3 has 13 residues. Trimming cost V 6 bases and J 3 bases, with 11 bases left between them. As DNA, the CDR3 is TGTGCCAGCAGGATGGGGCCGGACACTGAAGCTTTCTTT. This encodes CASRMGPDTEAFF.

In this sample, this clone turned up once. The chain carries TRBV6-4 and TRBJ1-6; D is uncertain. The germline V gene has CDR1 MRHNA and CDR2 SNTAGT. This CDR3 contains 16 residues. V was cut by 5 bases and J by 7 bases, with 18 bases left in between. The CDR3 loop reads CASSYRVGVKNSPLHF. The CDR3 DNA is TGTGCCAGCAGTTACCGCGTCGGGGTTAAGAATTCACCCCTCCACTTT.

V is TRBV6-5 and J is TRBJ1-2; possibly TRBD1 for D (6 bases). V was pared by 6 bases and J by 8 bases, with 13 bases between. Germline V gene sequence: CDR1 MNHEY, CDR2 SVGAGI. CDR3 size: 12 residues. CDR3 sequence: CASRTTGQGYTF. Written as DNA, the CDR3 is TGTGCCAGCAGAACAACAGGGCAAGGCTACACCTTC.

V usage is TRBV5-1 and J usage is TRBJ2-3, with 8 bases fitting TRBD2. The CDR3 covers 14 residues. The V gene end was trimmed by 2 bases and the J gene end by 7 bases; junction bases not matched to a gene: 6. Germline V gene sequence: CDR1 SGHRS, CDR2 YFSETQ. CDR3 in amino acids: CASSFERGRNTQYF. The CDR3 nucleotides read TGCGCCAGCAGCTTCGAGCGGGGGAGGAATACGCAGTATTTT.

The chain recombines TRBV11-2 with TRBJ2-7, with a tentative D call TRBD2 (5 bases). V lost 3 bases, J lost 7 bases, and 10 bases lay in between. CDR1 is SGHAT, CDR2 FQNNGV, per germline. The length of the CDR3 is 12 residues. The CDR3 DNA reads as TGTGCCAGCAGCTTGGTAGCGACGGAGCAGTACTTC. Protein product: CASSLVATEQYF.

The chain is built from TRBV5-4 and TRBJ2-3; 10 bases map to TRBD2. The trim removed 8 bases at V and 2 bases at J, leaving 2 bases unmatched. The CDR3 consists of 13 residues. The germline CDR1 and CDR2 sequences are SGHNT and YYREEE (reference sequence). CDR3 nucleotides: TGTGCCAGTAGCGGGGGGATCACAGATACGCAGTATTTT. Protein: CASSGGITDTQYF.

The chain has TRBV21-1 and TRBJ1-3; TRBD1, as called in the table, went unchecked against the DNA. TRBV21-1 is recorded as a pseudogene. The CDR3 contains 18 residues. Here the CDR3 reads CASSNRVPAGRAGNTIYF. The CDR3 coding sequence is TGTGCCAGCAGCAATCGGGTCCCCGCAGGGCGTGCTGGAAACACCATATATTTT.

The chain couples TRBV7-3 to TRBJ2-3; 16 bases are shared with TRBD2. Germline lookup yields CDR1 SGHTA and CDR2 FQGTGA. After removal of 5 bases from V and 5 bases from J, the junction contained 4 bases not matched to a gene. This CDR3 comprises 16 residues. The CDR3 loop is CASSQGLAGGQDTQYF. CDR3 DNA sequence: TGTGCCAGCAGCCAGGGACTAGCGGGGGGGCAAGATACGCAGTATTTT. Together with reference TRBV7-3 and TRBJ2-3, the CDR3 gives the full variable domain: GAGVSQTPSNKVTEKGKYVELRCDPISGHTALYWYRQSLGQGPEFLIYFQGTGAADDSGLPNDRFFAVRPEGSVSTLKIQRTERGDSAVYLCASSQGLAGGQDTQYFGPGTRLTVL.

This chain joins TRBV5-1 and TRBJ2-5; D is unresolved. The CDR3 is 13 amino acids. Germline V gene data show CDR1 as SGHRS and CDR2 as YFSETQ. Trimming took off 3 bases at V and 4 bases at J, with 10 bases between the two ends. In DNA form, the CDR3 reads TGCGCCAGCAGCTCACCCCCCAGAGAGACCCAGTACTTC. The encoded protein is CASSSPPRETQYF.

This chain uses TRBV5-1 with TRBJ2-1; D gene ambiguous. The V and J ends lost 0 bases and 1 base respectively, with 8 bases between them. CDR1 is SGHRS and CDR2 is YFSETQ in the germline V gene. The CDR3 totals 15 residues. CDR3 loop: CASSLDEISYNEQFF. The CDR3 nucleotides are TGCGCCAGCAGCTTGGATGAGATTTCCTACAATGAGCAGTTCTTC.

The rearrangement joins TRBV6-5 to TRBJ2-1; unclear D gene. The germline V gene has CDR1 MNHEY and CDR2 SVGAGI. CDR3 length: 14 amino acids. V was pared by 6 bases and J by 4 bases, with 13 bases between. CDR3 residues: CASRMGLGYNEQFF. The DNA of the CDR3 is TGTGCCAGCAGGATGGGATTAGGGTACAATGAGCAGTTCTTC.

The J gene is TRBJ1-4, the V gene TRBV18; the D is unclear. The CDR3 has 14 amino acids. CDR1 and CDR2 (germline): KGHSH, LQKENI. V was cut by 2 bases and J by 10 bases, with 14 bases left in between. In DNA, the CDR3 is TGTGCCAGCTCACCAGTGGGAAGAATGCGAAAACTGTTTTTT. Its protein product is CASSPVGRMRKLFF.

As for this clone: One end of the junction does not line up with germline, which may come from a read error. The chain couples TRBV19 to TRBJ2-7; 7 positions match TRBD1. CDR1 and CDR2 from the germline V gene are LNHDA and SQIVND (reference sequence). The CDR3 is 12 amino acids. CDR3 amino acids: CASGTDSYAQYF. For the CDR3, the DNA is TGTGCCAGCGGGACAGACAGCTACGCGCAGTACTTC.

The count of this clone is one. This chain joins TRBV18 and TRBJ2-1; perhaps TRBD1 as D (6 bases). The V end was cut by 5 bases, the J end by 4 bases, with 12 bases between. Germline CDR1 KGHSH, CDR2 LQKENI. This CDR3 region has 14 residues. The DNA of the CDR3 is TGTGCCAGCTCAAGGGGACAAAGTTACAATGAGCAGTTCTTC. Translating it yields CASSRGQSYNEQFF.

The chain joins TRBV14 to TRBJ2-3; the match to TRBD1 covers 8 bases. This CDR3 has 15 residues. Germline V CDR1 and CDR2: SGHDN, FVKESK. V shed 2 bases and J 0 bases; nucleotides not matched to a gene: 1. The CDR3 region is CASSQRQGSTDTQYF. The CDR3 nucleotides are TGTGCCAGCAGCCAACGACAGGGGAGCACAGATACGCAGTATTTT.

The chain is built from TRBV7-9 and TRBJ2-1; 10 bases match TRBD2. Germline V gene lookup returns CDR1 SEHNR and CDR2 FQNEAQ (reference sequence). This CDR3 has 16 amino acids. The trim removed 1 base at V and 7 bases at J, leaving 7 bases unmatched. CDR3 DNA: TGTGCCAGCAGCTTAGGCGATAGCGGGGGGAGAAATGAGCAGTTCTTC. Translated: CASSLGDSGGRNEQFF.

The J gene is TRBJ1-3, the V gene TRBV9; D is undetermined. In germline, CDR1 is SGDLS, CDR2 YYNGEE. CDR3 length equals 12 residues. With 2 bases removed from V and 3 bases from J, the gap between germline ends came to 3 bases. The CDR3 nucleotides read TGTGCCAGCAGCGTTTTTGGAAACACCATATATTTT. Protein sequence: CASSVFGNTIYF. Drawing the rest from reference TRBV9 and TRBJ1-3, the complete variable domain is DSGVTQTPKHLITATGQRVTLRCSPRSGDLSVYWYQQSLDQGLQFLIQYYNGEERAKGNILERFSAQQFPDLHSELNLSSLELGDSALYFCASSVFGNTIYFGEGSWLTVV.

J is TRBJ2-1 and V is TRBV9, with 12 positions matching TRBD2. The trim removed 0 bases at V and 8 bases at J, leaving 6 bases unmatched. The germline V gene has CDR1 SGDLS and CDR2 YYNGEE. The CDR3 is 16 residues long. The CDR3 sequence: CASSVEGLAGRYEQFF. CDR3 DNA: TGTGCCAGCAGCGTAGAAGGACTAGCGGGGCGGTATGAGCAGTTCTTC.

The chain couples TRBV18 to TRBJ1-4; 9 nucleotides agree with TRBD1. Trimming at V came to 3 bases and at J to 0 bases, leaving 11 bases not matched to a gene. This CDR3 is built from 19 residues. Germline CDR1 reads KGHSH; CDR2 reads LQKENI. The CDR3 is CASSPRGTGPLATNEKLFF. Written as DNA, the CDR3 is TGTGCCAGCTCACCTCGCGGGACAGGGCCCTTAGCAACTAATGAAAAACTGTTTTTT.

The rearrangement uses TRBV7-9 and TRBJ1-6; no reliable D call. The CDR3 is 14 residues long. Germline CDR1 SEHNR, CDR2 FQNEAQ (reference sequence). Trimming pared 1 base from V and 9 bases from J, leaving 10 bases between. CDR3 sequence: CASSLEGMGSPLHF. The CDR3 region has the DNA TGTGCCAGCAGCTTAGAAGGGATGGGTTCACCCCTCCACTTT.

The rearrangement links TRBV28 to TRBJ1-1; D possibly corresponds to TRBD1 (6 bases). V was shortened by 6 bases and J by 5 bases, with 16 bases between the two germline ends. The germline V gene has CDR1 MDHEN and CDR2 SYDVKM. The length of the CDR3 is 14 residues. CDR3 DNA sequence: TGTGCCAGCAGCACCAGGGGCGCGAGGACTGAAGCTTTCTTT. Translation gives CASSTRGARTEAFF.

This chain connects TRBV7-8 to TRBJ2-7; 7 bases are shared with TRBD1. This CDR3 is built from 15 residues. V trimming: 5 bases; J trimming: 2 bases; junction bases outside the gene matches: 9. Per germline, CDR1 SGHVS and CDR2 FQNEAQ. In nucleotides, the CDR3 is TGTGCCAGCAGCACCCAGCCGGGACAGACCTACGAGCAGTACTTC. Translation: CASSTQPGQTYEQYF. Complete variable domain (other parts from reference TRBV7-8 and TRBJ2-7): GAGVSQSPRYKVAKRGQDVALRCDPISGHVSLFWYQQALGQGPEFLTYFQNEAQLDKSGLPSDRFFAERPEGSVSTLKIQRTQQEDSAVYLCASSTQPGQTYEQYFGPGTRLTVT.